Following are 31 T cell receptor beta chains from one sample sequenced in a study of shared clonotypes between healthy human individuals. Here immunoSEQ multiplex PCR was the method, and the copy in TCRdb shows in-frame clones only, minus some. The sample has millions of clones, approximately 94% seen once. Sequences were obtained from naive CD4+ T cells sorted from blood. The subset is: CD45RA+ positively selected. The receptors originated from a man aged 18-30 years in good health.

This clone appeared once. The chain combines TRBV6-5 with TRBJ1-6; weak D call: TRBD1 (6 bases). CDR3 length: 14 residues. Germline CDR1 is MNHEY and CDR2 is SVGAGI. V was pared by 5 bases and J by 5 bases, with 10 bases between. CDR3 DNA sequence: TGTGCCAGCAGTAGGCAGGGGAATAATTCACCCCTCCACTTT. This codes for CASSRQGNNSPLHF.

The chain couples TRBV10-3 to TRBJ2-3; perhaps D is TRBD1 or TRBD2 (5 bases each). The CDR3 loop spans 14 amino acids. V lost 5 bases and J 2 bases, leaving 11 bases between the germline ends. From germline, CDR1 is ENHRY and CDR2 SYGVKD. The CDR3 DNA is TGTGCCATCAGTCCGGGACGCCTCACAGATACGCAGTATTTT. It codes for CAISPGRLTDTQYF.

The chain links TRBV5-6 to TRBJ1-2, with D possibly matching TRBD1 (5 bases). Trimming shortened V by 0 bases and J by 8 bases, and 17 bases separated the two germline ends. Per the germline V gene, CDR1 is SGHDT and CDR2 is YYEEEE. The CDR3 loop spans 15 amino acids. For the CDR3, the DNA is TGTGCCAGCAGCTTGGAGGGTTTGGGGGTTTTCGGCTACACCTTC. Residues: CASSLEGLGVFGYTF.

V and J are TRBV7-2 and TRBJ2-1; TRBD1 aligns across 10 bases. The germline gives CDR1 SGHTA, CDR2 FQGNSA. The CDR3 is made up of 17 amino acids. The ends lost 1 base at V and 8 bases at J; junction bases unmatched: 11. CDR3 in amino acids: CASSLDGGPGTGDEQFF. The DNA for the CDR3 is TGTGCCAGCAGCTTAGACGGGGGACCCGGGACAGGGGATGAGCAGTTCTTC.

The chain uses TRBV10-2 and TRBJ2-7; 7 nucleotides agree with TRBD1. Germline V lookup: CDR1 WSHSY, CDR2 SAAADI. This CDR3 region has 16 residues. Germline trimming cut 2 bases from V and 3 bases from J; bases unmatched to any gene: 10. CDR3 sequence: CASSEISGQPFYEQYF. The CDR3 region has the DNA TGCGCCAGCAGTGAGATATCGGGACAGCCATTCTACGAGCAGTACTTC.

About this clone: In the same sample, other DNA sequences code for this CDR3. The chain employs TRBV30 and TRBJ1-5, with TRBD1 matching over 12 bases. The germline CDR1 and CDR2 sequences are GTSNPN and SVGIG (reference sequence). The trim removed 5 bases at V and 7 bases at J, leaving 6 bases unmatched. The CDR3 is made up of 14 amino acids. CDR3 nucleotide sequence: TGTGCCTGGGGGACAGGGGGCTTGGGGCAGCCCCAGCATTTT. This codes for CAWGTGGLGQPQHF.

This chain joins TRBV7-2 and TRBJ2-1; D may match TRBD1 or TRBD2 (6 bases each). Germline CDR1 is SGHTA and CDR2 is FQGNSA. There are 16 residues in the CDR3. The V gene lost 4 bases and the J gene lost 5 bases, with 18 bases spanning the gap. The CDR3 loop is CASSSPGAGSNNEQFF. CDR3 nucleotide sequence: TGTGCCAGCAGCTCCCCGGGGGCGGGATCTAACAATGAGCAGTTCTTC.

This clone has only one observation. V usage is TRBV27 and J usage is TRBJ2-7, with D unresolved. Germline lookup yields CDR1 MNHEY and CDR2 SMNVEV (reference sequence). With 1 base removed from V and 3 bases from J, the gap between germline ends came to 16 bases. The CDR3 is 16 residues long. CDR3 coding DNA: TGTGCCAGCAGTTTATACCAGACTGCTGGAAACTACGAGCAGTACTTC. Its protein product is CASSLYQTAGNYEQYF.

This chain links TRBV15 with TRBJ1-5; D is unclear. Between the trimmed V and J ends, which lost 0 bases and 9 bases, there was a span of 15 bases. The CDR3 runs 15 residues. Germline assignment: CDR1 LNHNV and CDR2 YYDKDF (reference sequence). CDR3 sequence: CATSRESAGVGPQHF. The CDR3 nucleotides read TGTGCCACCAGCAGAGAATCGGCCGGAGTAGGGCCCCAGCATTTT.

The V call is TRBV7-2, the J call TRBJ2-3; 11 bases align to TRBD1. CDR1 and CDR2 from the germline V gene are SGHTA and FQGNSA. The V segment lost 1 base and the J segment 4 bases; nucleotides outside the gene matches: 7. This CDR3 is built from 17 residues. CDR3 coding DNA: TGTGCCAGCAGCTTAGGACCGGACAGGGGGCACGCAGATACGCAGTATTTT. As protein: CASSLGPDRGHADTQYF. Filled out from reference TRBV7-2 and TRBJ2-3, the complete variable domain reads GAGVSQSPSNKVTEKGKDVELRCDPISGHTALYWYRQSLGQGLEFLIYFQGNSAPDKSGLPSDRFSAERTGGSVSTLTIQRTQQEDSAVYLCASSLGPDRGHADTQYFGPGTRLTVL.

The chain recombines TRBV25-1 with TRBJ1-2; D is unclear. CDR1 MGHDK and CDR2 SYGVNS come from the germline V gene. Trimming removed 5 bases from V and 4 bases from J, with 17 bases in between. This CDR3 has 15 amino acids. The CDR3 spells CASSSHEVGFYGYTF. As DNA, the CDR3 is TGTGCCAGCAGTTCCCATGAGGTCGGGTTCTATGGCTACACCTTC.

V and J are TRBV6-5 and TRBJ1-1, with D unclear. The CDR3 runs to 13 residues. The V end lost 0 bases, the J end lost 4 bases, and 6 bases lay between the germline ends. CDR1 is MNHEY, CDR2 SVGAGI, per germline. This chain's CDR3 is CASSYSSVTEAFF. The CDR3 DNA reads TGTGCCAGCAGTTACTCATCAGTCACTGAAGCTTTCTTT.

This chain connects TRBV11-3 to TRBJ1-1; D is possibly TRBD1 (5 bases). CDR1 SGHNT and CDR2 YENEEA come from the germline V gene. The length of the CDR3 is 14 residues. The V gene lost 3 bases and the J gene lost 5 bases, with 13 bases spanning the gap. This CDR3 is CASSLTGKGTEAFF. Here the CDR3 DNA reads TGTGCCAGCAGCTTGACTGGGAAGGGGACTGAAGCTTTCTTT.

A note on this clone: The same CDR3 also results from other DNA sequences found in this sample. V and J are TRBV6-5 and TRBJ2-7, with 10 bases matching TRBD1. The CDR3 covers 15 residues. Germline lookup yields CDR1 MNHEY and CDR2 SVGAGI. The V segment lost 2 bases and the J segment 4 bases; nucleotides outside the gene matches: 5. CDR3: CASSYRGQGFYEQYF. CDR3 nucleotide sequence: TGTGCCAGCAGTTACCGGGGACAGGGGTTTTACGAGCAGTACTTC.

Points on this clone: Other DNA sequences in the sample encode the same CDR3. CDR3 sequence (DNA): TGTGCCAGCAGTGAGCAGACAGGCTATGGCTACACCTTC. As protein: CASSEQTGYGYTF. The J gene is TRBJ1-2, the V gene TRBV6-1; possibly TRBD1 for D (6 bases). The CDR3 contains 13 residues. Per the germline V gene, CDR1 is MNHNS and CDR2 is SASEGT. The V end was cut by 3 bases, the J end by 4 bases, with 9 bases between.

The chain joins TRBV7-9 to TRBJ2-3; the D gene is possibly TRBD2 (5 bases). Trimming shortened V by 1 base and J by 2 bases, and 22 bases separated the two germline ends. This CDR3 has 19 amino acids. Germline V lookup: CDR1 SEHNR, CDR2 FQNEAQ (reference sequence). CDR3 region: CASSLDSTRLAPHTDTQYF. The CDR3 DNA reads TGTGCCAGCAGCTTAGATTCCACTAGGCTAGCTCCCCACACAGATACGCAGTATTTT.

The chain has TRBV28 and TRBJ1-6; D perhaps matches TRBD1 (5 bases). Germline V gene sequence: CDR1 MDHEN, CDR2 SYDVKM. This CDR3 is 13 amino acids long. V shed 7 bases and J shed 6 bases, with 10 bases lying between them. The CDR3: CASIGTLNSPLHF. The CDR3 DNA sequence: TGTGCCAGCATAGGGACGCTTAATTCACCCCTCCACTTT.

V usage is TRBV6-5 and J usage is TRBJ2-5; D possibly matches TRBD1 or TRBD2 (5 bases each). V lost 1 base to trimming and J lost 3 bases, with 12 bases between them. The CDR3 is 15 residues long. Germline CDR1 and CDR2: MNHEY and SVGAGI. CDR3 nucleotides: TGTGCCAGCAGTTACTGGGGACCTCTTAAAGAGACCCAGTACTTC. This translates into CASSYWGPLKETQYF.

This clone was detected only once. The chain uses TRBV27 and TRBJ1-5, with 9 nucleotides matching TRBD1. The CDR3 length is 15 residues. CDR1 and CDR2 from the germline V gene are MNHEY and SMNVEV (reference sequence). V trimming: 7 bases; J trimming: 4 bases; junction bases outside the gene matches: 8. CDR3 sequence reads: CASTLQGASNQPQHF. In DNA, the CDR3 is TGTGCCAGCACCTTACAGGGGGCAAGTAATCAGCCCCAGCATTTT.

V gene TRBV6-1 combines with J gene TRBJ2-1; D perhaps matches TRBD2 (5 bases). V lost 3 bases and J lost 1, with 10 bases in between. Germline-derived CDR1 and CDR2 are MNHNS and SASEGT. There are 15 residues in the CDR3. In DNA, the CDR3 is TGTGCCAGCAGTGACTCGAGCGGATCCTACAATGAGCAGTTCTTC. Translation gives CASSDSSGSYNEQFF.

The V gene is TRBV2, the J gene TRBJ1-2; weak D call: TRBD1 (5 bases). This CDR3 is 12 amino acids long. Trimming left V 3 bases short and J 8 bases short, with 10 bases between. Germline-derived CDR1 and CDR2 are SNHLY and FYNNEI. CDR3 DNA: TGTGCCAGCAGTGAGGGACCCGACGGCTACACCTTC. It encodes CASSEGPDGYTF.

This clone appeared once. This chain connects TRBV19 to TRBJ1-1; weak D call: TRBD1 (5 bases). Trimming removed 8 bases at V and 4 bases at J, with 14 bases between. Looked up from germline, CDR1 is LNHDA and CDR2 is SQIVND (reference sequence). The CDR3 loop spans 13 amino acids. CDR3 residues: CASGGSVGTEAFF. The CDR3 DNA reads TGTGCCAGTGGGGGAAGTGTGGGCACTGAAGCTTTCTTT.

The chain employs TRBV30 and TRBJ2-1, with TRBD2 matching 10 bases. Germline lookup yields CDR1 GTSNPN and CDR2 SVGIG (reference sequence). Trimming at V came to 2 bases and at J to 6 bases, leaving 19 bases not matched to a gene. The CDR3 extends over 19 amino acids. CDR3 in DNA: TGTGCCTGGAGTCCCGGACTAGCGGAATTTCCCGAATCGGGCAATGAGCAGTTCTTC. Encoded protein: CAWSPGLAEFPESGNEQFF.

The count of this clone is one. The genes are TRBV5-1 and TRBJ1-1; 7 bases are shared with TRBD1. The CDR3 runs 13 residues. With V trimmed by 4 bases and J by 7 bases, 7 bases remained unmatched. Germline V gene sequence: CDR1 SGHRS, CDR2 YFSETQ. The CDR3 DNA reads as TGCGCCAGCAGCGGACCGACAGGGTATGAAGCTTTCTTT. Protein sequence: CASSGPTGYEAFF.

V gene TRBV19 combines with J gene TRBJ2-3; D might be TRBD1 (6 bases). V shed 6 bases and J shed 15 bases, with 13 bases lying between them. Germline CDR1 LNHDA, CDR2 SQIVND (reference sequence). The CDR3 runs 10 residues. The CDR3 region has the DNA TGTGCCAGTAGGGGGGCAGGGTTCTATTTT. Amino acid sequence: CASRGAGFYF.

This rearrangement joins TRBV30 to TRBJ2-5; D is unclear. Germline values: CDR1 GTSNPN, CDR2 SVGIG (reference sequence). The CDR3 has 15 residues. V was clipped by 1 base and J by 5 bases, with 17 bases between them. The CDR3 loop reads CAWSEHPATGETQYF. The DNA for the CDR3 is TGTGCCTGGAGTGAACATCCAGCGACGGGTGAGACCCAGTACTTC. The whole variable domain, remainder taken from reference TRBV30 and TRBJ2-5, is SQTIHQWPATLVQPVGSPLSLECTVEGTSNPNLYWYRQAAGRGLQLLFYSVGIGQISSEVPQNLSASRPQDRQFILSSKKLLLSDSGFYLCAWSEHPATGETQYFGPGTRLLVL.

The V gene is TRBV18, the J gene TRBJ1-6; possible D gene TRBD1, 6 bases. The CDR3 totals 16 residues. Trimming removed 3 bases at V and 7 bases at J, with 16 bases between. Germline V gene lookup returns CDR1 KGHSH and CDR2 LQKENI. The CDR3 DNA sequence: TGTGCCAGCTCACCTCCCAGACAGGCGTCCAATTCACCCCTCCACTTT. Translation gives CASSPPRQASNSPLHF.

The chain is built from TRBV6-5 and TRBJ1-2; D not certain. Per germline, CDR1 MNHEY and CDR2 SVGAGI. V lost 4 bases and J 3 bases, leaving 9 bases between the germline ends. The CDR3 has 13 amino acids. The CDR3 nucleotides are TGTGCCAGCAGTTCGACGGCAGACTATGGCTACACCTTC. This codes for CASSSTADYGYTF.

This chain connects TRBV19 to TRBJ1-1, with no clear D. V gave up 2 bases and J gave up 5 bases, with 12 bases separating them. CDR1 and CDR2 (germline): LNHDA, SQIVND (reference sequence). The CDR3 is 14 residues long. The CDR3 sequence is CASSIRGKGTEAFF. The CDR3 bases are TGTGCCAGTAGTATAAGAGGGAAGGGTACTGAAGCTTTCTTT.

The CDR3 reads CASSVMETYNEQFF. The CDR3 nucleotides are TGCGCCAGCAGTGTTATGGAGACCTACAATGAGCAGTTCTTC. The chain recombines TRBV10-2 with TRBJ2-1; D remains unclear. This CDR3 spans 14 amino acids. Trimming shortened V by 4 bases and J by 2 bases, and 9 bases separated the two germline ends. CDR1 WSHSY and CDR2 SAAADI come from the germline V gene.

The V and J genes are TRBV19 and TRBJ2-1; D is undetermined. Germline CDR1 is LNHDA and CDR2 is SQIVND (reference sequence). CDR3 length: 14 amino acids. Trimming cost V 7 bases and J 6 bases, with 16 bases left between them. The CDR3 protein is CASTDGSWGNEQFF. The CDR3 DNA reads TGTGCCAGTACAGACGGCTCCTGGGGCAATGAGCAGTTCTTC.